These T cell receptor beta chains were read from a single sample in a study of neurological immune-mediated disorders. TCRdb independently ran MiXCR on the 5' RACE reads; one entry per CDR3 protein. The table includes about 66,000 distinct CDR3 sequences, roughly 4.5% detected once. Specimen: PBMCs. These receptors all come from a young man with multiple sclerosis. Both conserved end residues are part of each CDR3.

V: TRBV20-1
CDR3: CSARDSRLDNEQFF

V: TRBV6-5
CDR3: CASVRLDVGTQYF

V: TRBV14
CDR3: CASSHDIDPHNEQFF

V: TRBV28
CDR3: CASSPLRDEIAKNIQYF

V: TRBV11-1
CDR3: CASRFDRDATKNIQYF

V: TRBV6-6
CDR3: CASRGTLTRGNQPQHF

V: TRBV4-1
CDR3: CASSQDVGANTEAFF

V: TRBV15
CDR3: CATSRDQFPTVF

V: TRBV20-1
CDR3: CSARDTGGGYTF

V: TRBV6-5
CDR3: CASSYSSAGTEAFF

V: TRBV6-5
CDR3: CASRTGGSYNSPLNF

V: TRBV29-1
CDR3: CSVSGTVLYEQYF

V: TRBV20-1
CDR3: CSAPSGTKGYTF

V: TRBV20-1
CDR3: CSALGPMGSRAEAFF

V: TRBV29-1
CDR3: CSVSLPNTDTQYF

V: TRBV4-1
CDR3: CASSQGGGYGYTF

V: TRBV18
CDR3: CASSTRQGPFSPLNF

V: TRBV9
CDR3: CASSVRDHRDIQYF

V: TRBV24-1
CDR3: CATSHDNTGTYGYTF

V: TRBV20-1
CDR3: CSARLAGQNTGELFF

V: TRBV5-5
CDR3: CASSQVTTNYGYTF

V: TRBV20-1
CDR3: CSARGGTDTQYF

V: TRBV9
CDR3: CASSGAGNSNQPQHF

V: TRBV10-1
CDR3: CASSEVAGDTQYF

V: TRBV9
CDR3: CASSVLGQAQNEQFF

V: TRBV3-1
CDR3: CASSQAGTRARNTEAFF

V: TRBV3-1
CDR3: CASSQVGTSGTDTQYF

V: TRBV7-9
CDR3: CASSFTPGDGGYTF

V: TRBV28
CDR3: CASSQGLQPQHF

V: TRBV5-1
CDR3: CASSFSGPNEKLFF

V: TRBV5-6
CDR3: CASSSGQFNQPQHF

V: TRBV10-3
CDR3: CAISGQQTDTQYF

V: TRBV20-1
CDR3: CSVFGDGLNTEAFF

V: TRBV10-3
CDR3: CAINERMGEQYF

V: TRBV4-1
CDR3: CASSRGTSGNQPQHF

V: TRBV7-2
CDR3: CASSLRNYGYTF

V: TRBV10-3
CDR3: CAITRTSGGPAVGGELFF

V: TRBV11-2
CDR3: CASSLVRSEAFF

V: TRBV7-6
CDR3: CASSWGRGASEQFF

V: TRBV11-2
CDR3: CASSLDLTGGDGYTF

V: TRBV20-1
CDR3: CSARDPRRNTEAFF

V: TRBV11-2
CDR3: CASSQLDRGGTQYF

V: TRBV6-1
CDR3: CASFWELAEAFF

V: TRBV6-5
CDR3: CASSSRGGPYEQYF

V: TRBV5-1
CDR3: CASSLAGSSGANVLTF

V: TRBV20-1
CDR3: CSARQGNSPLHF

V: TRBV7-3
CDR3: CASSSTRVGELFF

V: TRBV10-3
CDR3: CAISEPEDSTSYEQYF

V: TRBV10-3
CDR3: CAISESSPRGAYEQYF

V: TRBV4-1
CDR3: CASSSTYHTEAFF